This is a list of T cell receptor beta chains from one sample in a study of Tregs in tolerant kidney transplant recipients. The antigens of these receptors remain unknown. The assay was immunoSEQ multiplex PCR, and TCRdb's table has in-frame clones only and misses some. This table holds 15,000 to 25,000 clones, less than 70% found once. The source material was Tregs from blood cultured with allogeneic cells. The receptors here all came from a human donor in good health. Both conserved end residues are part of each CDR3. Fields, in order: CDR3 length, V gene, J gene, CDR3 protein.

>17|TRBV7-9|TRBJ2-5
CASSFRGSSGFQETQYF
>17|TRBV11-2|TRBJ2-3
CASSLGQGLLPSNTQYF
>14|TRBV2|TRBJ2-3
CASSSRAIGDTQYF
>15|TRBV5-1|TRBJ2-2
CASSFRGGPTGELFF
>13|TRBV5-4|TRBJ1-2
CASSPGTVYGYTF
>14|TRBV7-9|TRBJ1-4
CASSTPGGREKLFF
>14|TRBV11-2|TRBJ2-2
CASSLAGSTGELFF
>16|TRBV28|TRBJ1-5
CASSSAVRGSNQPQHF
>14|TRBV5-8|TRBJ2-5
CASSLEAALETQYF
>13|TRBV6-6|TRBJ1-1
CASSYSDYTEAFF
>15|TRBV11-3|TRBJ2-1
CASSLGLAINNEQFF
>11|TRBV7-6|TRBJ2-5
CASSLMETQYF
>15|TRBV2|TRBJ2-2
CASSGQGARAGELFF
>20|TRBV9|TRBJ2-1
CASSVGGTSEPPPRYNEQFF
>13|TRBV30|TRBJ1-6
CAWGASYNSPLHF
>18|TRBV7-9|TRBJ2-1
CASSPGRTSGSSYNEQFF
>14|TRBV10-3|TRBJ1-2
CAIKSGRVDYGYTF
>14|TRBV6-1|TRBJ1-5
CASSGRQGGQPQHF
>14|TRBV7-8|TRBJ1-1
CASSLGILGTEAFF
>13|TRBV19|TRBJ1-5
CASSIDRRQPQHF
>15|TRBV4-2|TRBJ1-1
CASSLKTVYYTEAFF
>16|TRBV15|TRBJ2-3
CATSRGNSGGQDTQYF
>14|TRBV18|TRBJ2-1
CASSTGTPHNEQFF
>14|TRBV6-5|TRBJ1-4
CAGRSGQFNEKLFF
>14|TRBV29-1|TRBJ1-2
CSVERTPNAYGYTF
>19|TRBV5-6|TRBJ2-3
CASSSLGLAGGQVTDTQYF
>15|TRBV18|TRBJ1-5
CASSPDRGRGQPQHF
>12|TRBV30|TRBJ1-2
CAWSHSVAGYTF
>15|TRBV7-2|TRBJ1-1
CASSPPGTMNTEAFF
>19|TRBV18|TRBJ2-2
CASSPRLAGVGANTGELFF
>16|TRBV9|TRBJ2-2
CASSPWDRGNTGELFF
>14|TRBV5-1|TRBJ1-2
CASSLEAGPGGYTF
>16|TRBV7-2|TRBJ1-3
CASSLNGPSSGNTIYF
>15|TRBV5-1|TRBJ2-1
CASSLLLAGDHEQFF
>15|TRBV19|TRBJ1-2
CASSIDRGLDYGYTF
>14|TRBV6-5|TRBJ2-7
CASSYSTVSYEQYF
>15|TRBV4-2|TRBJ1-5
CASSQAGLSGQPQHF